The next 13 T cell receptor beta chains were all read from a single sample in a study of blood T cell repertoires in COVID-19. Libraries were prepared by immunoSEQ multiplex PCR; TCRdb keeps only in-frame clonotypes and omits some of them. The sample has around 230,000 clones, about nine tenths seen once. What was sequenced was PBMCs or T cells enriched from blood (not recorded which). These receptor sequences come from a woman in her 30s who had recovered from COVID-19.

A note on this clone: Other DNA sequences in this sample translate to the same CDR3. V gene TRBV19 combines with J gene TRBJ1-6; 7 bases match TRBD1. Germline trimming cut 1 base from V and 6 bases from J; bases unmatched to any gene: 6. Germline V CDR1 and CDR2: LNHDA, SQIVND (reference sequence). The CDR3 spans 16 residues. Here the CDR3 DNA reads TGTGCCAGTAGTATAGGATCGGGACAGCCTAATTCACCCCTCCACTTT. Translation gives CASSIGSGQPNSPLHF.

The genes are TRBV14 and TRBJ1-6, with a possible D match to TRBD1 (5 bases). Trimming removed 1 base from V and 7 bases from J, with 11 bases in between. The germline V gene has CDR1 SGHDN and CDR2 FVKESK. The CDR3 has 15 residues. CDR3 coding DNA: TGTGCCAGCAGCCAAGTATCGGGGGACAATTCACCCCTCCACTTT. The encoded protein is CASSQVSGDNSPLHF.

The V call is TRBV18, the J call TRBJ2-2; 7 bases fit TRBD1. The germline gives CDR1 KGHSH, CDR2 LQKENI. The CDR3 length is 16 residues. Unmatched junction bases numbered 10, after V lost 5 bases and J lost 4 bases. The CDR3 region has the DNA TGTGCCAGCTCAGTCTACAGGGGAGAGGTCACCGGGGAGCTGTTTTTT. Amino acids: CASSVYRGEVTGELFF.

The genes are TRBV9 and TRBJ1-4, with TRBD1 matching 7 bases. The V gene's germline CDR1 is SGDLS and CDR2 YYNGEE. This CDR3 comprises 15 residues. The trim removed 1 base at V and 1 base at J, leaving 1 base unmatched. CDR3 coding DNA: TGTGCCAGCAGCGTAAGACAGGGAACTAATGAAAAACTGTTTTTT. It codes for CASSVRQGTNEKLFF. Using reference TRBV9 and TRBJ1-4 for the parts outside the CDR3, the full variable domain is DSGVTQTPKHLITATGQRVTLRCSPRSGDLSVYWYQQSLDQGLQFLIQYYNGEERAKGNILERFSAQQFPDLHSELNLSSLELGDSALYFCASSVRQGTNEKLFFGSGTQLSVL.

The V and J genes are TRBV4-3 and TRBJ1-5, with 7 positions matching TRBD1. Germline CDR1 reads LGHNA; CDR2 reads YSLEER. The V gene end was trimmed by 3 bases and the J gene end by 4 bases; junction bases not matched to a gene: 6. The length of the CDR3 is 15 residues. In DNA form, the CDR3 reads TGCGCCAGCAGCCACGATGGGACAGAGAATCAGCCCCAGCATTTT. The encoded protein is CASSHDGTENQPQHF.

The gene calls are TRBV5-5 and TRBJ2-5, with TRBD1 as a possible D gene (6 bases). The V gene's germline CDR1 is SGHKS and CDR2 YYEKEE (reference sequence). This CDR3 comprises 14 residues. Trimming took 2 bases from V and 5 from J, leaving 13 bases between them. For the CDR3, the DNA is TGTGCCAGCAGCTTCCGTCAGGGGCTGGAGACCCAGTACTTC. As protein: CASSFRQGLETQYF.

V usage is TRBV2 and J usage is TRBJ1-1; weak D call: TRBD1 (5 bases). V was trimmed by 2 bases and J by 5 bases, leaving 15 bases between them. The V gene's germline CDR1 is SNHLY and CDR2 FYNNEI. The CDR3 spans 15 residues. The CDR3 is CASSEPVGRGTEAFF. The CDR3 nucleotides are TGTGCCAGCAGTGAACCTGTGGGAAGGGGAACTGAAGCTTTCTTT. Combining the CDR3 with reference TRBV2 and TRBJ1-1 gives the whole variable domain EPEVTQTPSHQVTQMGQEVILRCVPISNHLYFYWYRQILGQKVEFLVSFYNNEISEKSEIFDDQFSVERPDGSNFTLKIRSTKLEDSAMYFCASSEPVGRGTEAFFGQGTRLTVV.

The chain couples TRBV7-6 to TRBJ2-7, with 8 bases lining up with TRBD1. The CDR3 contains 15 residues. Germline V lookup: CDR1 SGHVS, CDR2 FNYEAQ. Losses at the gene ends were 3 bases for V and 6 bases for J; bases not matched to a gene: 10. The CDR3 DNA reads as TGTGCCAGCAGCTTGAATCAGCGGCAGGGGGCCGAGCAGTACTTC. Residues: CASSLNQRQGAEQYF.

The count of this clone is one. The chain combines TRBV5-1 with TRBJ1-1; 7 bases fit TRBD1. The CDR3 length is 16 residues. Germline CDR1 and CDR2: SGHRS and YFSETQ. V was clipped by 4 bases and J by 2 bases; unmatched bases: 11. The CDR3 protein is CASSPPRDSPNTEAFF. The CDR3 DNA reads TGCGCCAGCAGCCCACCGAGGGACAGCCCAAACACTGAAGCTTTCTTT.

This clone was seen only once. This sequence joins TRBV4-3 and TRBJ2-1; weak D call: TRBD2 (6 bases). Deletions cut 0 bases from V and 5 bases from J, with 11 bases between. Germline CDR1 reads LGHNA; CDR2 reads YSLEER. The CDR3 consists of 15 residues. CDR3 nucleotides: TGCGCCAGCAGCCAAGATCGCGGGGAGCACAATGAGCAGTTCTTC. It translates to CASSQDRGEHNEQFF.

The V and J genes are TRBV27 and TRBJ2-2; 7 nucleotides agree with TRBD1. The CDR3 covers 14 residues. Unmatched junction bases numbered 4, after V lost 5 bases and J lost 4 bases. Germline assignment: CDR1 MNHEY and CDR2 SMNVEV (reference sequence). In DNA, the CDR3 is TGTGCCAGCAGTCCAAACAGGGGCACCGGGGAGCTGTTTTTT. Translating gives CASSPNRGTGELFF.

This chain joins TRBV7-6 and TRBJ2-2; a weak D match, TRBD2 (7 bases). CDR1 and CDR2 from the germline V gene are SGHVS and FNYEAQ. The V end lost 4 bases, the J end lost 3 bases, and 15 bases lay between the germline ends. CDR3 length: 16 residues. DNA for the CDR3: TGTGCCAGCAGCTCCCCGGGGGGCCTATACACCGGGGAGCTGTTTTTT. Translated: CASSSPGGLYTGELFF.

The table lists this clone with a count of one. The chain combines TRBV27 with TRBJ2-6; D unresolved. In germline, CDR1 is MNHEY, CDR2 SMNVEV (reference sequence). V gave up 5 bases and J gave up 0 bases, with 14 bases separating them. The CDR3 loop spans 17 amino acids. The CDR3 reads CASSEVAHDSGANVLTF. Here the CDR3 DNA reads TGTGCCAGCAGTGAAGTGGCTCACGACTCTGGGGCCAACGTCCTGACTTTC.